Listed below are T cell receptor beta chains from one sample, sequenced in a study of OX40 agonist ivuxolimab in advanced cancers. Some clones are missing from TCRdb's copy, which holds only in-frame ones; the method was immunoSEQ multiplex PCR. The table shows tens of thousands of clones, with approximately 82% occurring only once. The sample was CD4+ or CD8+ T cells sorted from blood, taken in a trial of the OX40 agonist ivuxolimab. All receptors derive from an adult with an advanced solid tumor such as melanoma, head and neck, liver or kidney cancer. Each CDR3 is given with its conserved first and last residue. The order of the fields is J gene, V gene, clone size, D gene, CDR3 protein, CDR3 DNA. The D gene is left open where the match is weak. Rows may omit the clone size; those that give it use once, few, many or a size class.

>TRBJ1-1|TRBV4-3|once|.
CASSQVTGGVNTEAFF
TGCGCCAGCAGCCAAGTCACCGGGGGGGTGAACACTGAAGCTTTCTTT
>TRBJ2-3|TRBV30|once|.
CAWSEGRGSTDTQYF
TGTGCCTGGAGTGAGGGGCGGGGTAGCACAGATACGCAGTATTTT
>TRBJ2-7|TRBV27|.|.
CASNTYEQYF
TGTGCCAGCAATACTTACGAGCAGTACTTC
>TRBJ2-7|TRBV27|.|TRBD1
CASSPTGTYEQYF
TGTGCCAGCAGTCCGACAGGGACCTACGAGCAGTACTTC
>TRBJ1-6|TRBV7-2|.|.
CASSKPLVQLNSPLHF
TGTGCCAGCAGCAAACCTTTGGTCCAGCTAAATTCACCCCTCCACTTT
>TRBJ2-1|TRBV29-1|.|.
CSVEGYRARYNEQFF
TGCAGCGTTGAAGGTTACAGGGCCCGATACAATGAGCAGTTCTTC
>TRBJ2-2|TRBV9|few|.
CASSVVGVTTGELFF
TGTGCCAGCAGCGTAGTTGGCGTTACCACCGGGGAGCTGTTTTTT
>TRBJ1-5|TRBV7-2|once|.
CASSLDGTVGQPQHF
TGTGCCAGCAGCTTAGACGGGACGGTAGGTCAGCCCCAGCATTTT
>TRBJ2-1|TRBV13|medium-sized|TRBD2
CASRVAGPANEQFF
TGTGCCAGCAGGGTAGCGGGGCCAGCGAATGAGCAGTTCTTC
>TRBJ1-5|TRBV19|.|.
CASRKRAGNQPQHF
TGTGCCAGCAGAAAGAGGGCAGGCAATCAGCCCCAGCATTTT
>TRBJ2-7|TRBV5-4|.|TRBD2
CASSSGLAVYEQYF
TGTGCCAGCAGCTCGGGACTAGCGGTCTACGAGCAGTACTTC
>TRBJ2-5|TRBV30|.|.
CAWSGRWGARVTQYF
TGTGCCTGGAGTGGCCGCTGGGGGGCTAGGGTGACCCAGTACTTC
>TRBJ2-7|TRBV6-1|.|.
CASSDVGYTGEQYF
TGTGCCAGCAGTGACGTTGGCTATACGGGGGAGCAGTACTTC
>TRBJ2-3|TRBV7-9|.|TRBD1
CASSPRQGAGTDTQYF
TGTGCCAGCAGCCCCCGACAGGGGGCGGGCACAGATACGCAGTATTTT
>TRBJ2-2|TRBV28|few|TRBD2
CASSPMTSEKGELFF
TGTGCCAGCAGTCCCATGACTAGCGAAAAGGGGGAGCTGTTTTTT
>TRBJ2-1|TRBV7-9|.|TRBD2
CASRFTSGSYNEQFF
TGTGCCAGCAGGTTCACTAGCGGATCCTACAATGAGCAGTTCTTC
>TRBJ2-7|TRBV14|.|TRBD1
CASSQAGGSYEQYF
TGTGCCAGCAGCCAAGCAGGGGGCTCCTACGAGCAGTACTTC
>TRBJ2-1|TRBV7-6|.|.
CASSTISEGPYNEQFF
TGTGCCAGCAGCACGATATCCGAAGGACCGTACAATGAGCAGTTCTTC
>TRBJ2-7|TRBV27|.|TRBD2
CATGSGGPYEQYF
TGTGCCACCGGGAGCGGGGGACCCTACGAGCAGTACTTC
>TRBJ1-4|TRBV7-9|.|.
CASSPLPDLGKLFF
TGTGCCAGCAGCCCCCTGCCGGACCTGGGAAAACTGTTTTTT
>TRBJ1-1|TRBV7-6|.|TRBD1
CASSLPRGGTGPLNTEAFF
TGTGCCAGCAGCTTACCTCGCGGAGGGACAGGGCCCCTGAACACTGAAGCTTTCTTT
>TRBJ1-2|TRBV29-1|.|TRBD1
CSVDPDRGGPYTF
TGCAGCGTTGACCCGGACAGAGGGGGCCCCTACACCTTC
>TRBJ2-1|TRBV10-3|once|TRBD2
CAISESTSGGYNEQFF
TGTGCCATCAGTGAGTCGACTAGCGGAGGCTACAATGAGCAGTTCTTC
>TRBJ2-7|TRBV4-3|.|.
CASSQGMGYEQYF
TGCGCCAGCAGCCAAGGGATGGGCTACGAGCAGTACTTC
>TRBJ2-5|TRBV7-6|.|.
CASSIGLGGFPNF
TGTGCCAGCAGCATCGGACTAGGGGGCTTCCCCAACTTC
>TRBJ2-7|TRBV28|.|.
CASSLRGNYEQYF
TGTGCCAGCAGTTTACGGGGAAACTACGAGCAGTACTTC
>TRBJ2-5|TRBV7-9|.|TRBD1
CASSPRDRGRETQYF
TGTGCCAGCAGCCCCCGGGACAGGGGGCGAGAGACCCAGTACTTC
>TRBJ1-5|TRBV11-3|once|TRBD1
CASSLRGHQPQHF
TGTGCCAGCAGCCTGAGGGGGCATCAGCCCCAGCATTTT
>TRBJ1-3|TRBV27|.|.
CASSFTATSGNTIYF
TGTGCCAGCAGTTTTACAGCTACCTCTGGAAACACCATATATTTT
>TRBJ2-7|TRBV9|.|TRBD2
CASSLGLAGADEQYF
TGTGCCAGCAGCTTGGGACTAGCGGGAGCTGATGAGCAGTACTTC
>TRBJ2-7|TRBV9|.|.
CASSPFMGASSYEQYF
TGTGCCAGCAGCCCGTTTATGGGGGCGAGTTCCTACGAGCAGTACTTC
>TRBJ2-7|TRBV4-1|.|.
CASSQGTAVYEQYF
TGCGCCAGCAGCCAGGGGACGGCCGTCTACGAGCAGTACTTC
>TRBJ2-1|TRBV4-1|.|TRBD1
CASSYDRGGYNEQFF
TGCGCCAGCAGCTACGACAGGGGGGGCTACAATGAGCAGTTCTTC
>TRBJ2-7|TRBV4-3|.|TRBD2
CASSPGTSGSYEQYF
TGCGCCAGCAGCCCCGGGACTAGCGGATCCTACGAGCAGTACTTC
>TRBJ2-5|TRBV19|few|.
CASSINGGETQYF
TGTGCCAGTAGTATAAATGGCGGAGAGACCCAGTACTTC
>TRBJ2-1|TRBV7-9|.|TRBD1
CASSPRGDSSYNEQFF
TGTGCCAGCAGCCCTCGAGGGGACAGCTCCTACAATGAGCAGTTCTTC
>TRBJ1-1|TRBV6-5|.|.
CASRDGQGKAEAFF
TGTGCCAGCAGGGACGGGCAGGGTAAGGCTGAAGCTTTCTTT
>TRBJ2-7|TRBV7-2|.|.
CASSLGQGSHEQYF
TGTGCCAGCAGCTTAGGCCAGGGTTCCCACGAGCAGTACTTC
>TRBJ2-1|TRBV7-3|.|TRBD2
CASSFSGGDNEQFF
TGTGCCAGCAGCTTTAGCGGGGGGGACAATGAGCAGTTCTTC
>TRBJ2-4|TRBV11-3|.|.
CATMLSSIQYF
TGTGCCACTATGCTGAGTAGCATTCAGTACTTC
>TRBJ2-3|TRBV6-5|.|TRBD2
CASSYSGGSDTQYF
TGTGCCAGCAGTTACTCGGGCGGGAGTGATACGCAGTATTTT
>TRBJ2-7|TRBV7-2|.|.
CASSPFQGTYEQYF
TGTGCCAGCAGCCCATTCCAGGGTACCTACGAGCAGTACTTC
>TRBJ2-5|TRBV5-5|.|.
CASSLNQLEETQYF
TGTGCCAGCAGCTTGAACCAACTGGAAGAGACCCAGTACTTC
>TRBJ2-1|TRBV7-9|.|TRBD2
CASSPLEPSGVNNEQFF
TGTGCCAGCAGCCCACTTGAACCGAGCGGGGTAAACAATGAGCAGTTCTTC
>TRBJ2-7|TRBV4-1|.|TRBD1
CASSQTGTGAYEQYF
TGCGCCAGCAGCCAAACAGGGACAGGAGCCTACGAGCAGTACTTC
>TRBJ2-7|TRBV27|.|TRBD2
CASSFSGVTGDEQYF
TGTGCCAGCAGTTTTAGCGGGGTCACCGGGGACGAGCAGTACTTC
>TRBJ2-5|TRBV5-5|.|.
CASSLDSFQETQYF
TGTGCCAGCAGCTTGGATAGTTTCCAAGAGACCCAGTACTTC
>TRBJ2-7|TRBV6-5|.|TRBD1
CASSPVTGGSYEQYF
TGTGCCAGCAGCCCTGTGACAGGGGGCTCCTACGAGCAGTACTTC
>TRBJ1-3|TRBV11-1|.|TRBD1
CASSHWDSFASGNTIYF
TGTGCCAGCAGCCATTGGGACAGTTTCGCCTCTGGAAACACCATATATTTT
>TRBJ1-5|TRBV4-3|.|.
CASSQDWLSDQPQHF
TGCGCCAGCAGCCAAGATTGGCTGTCGGATCAGCCCCAGCATTTT
>TRBJ2-7|TRBV2|.|.
CASSGSYEQYF
TGTGCCAGCAGTGGTTCCTACGAGCAGTACTTC
>TRBJ2-3|TRBV30|.|.
CAWGLDTQYF
TGTGCCTGGGGCTTAGATACGCAGTATTTT
>TRBJ2-7|TRBV9|.|.
CASSVAPGFYEQYF
TGTGCCAGCAGCGTAGCTCCAGGTTTTTACGAGCAGTACTTC
>TRBJ2-2|TRBV6-1|.|.
CASSDFGVAGELFF
TGTGCCAGCAGTGACTTTGGGGTGGCCGGGGAGCTGTTTTTT
>TRBJ1-2|TRBV14|.|TRBD1
CASSQDLPGGVLGYTF
TGTGCCAGCAGCCAAGATTTGCCAGGGGGCGTGCTTGGCTACACCTTC
>TRBJ2-1|TRBV23-1|.|TRBD1
CASSQADRGRSPPYNEQFF
TGCGCCAGCAGCCAAGCTGACAGGGGGCGCTCCCCCCCCTACAATGAGCAGTTCTTC